The 2 T cell receptor beta chains given below trace back to one sample, sequenced in a study of sequential checkpoint blockade in melanoma. Libraries were prepared by immunoSEQ multiplex PCR; TCRdb keeps only in-frame clonotypes and omits some of them. The sample has some 3,500 clones, roughly 21% seen once; the top ten hold about 15%. As to treatment: randomized to nivolumab then ipilimumab (arm A) or the reverse (arm B). This material consisted of tumor tissue (inferred from file names), taken from a patient given nivolumab and ipilimumab in sequence. These receptors all stem from a human patient with melanoma. Some clones in this sample may be carry-over from other donors' samples.

This clone has a handful of counts. This chain links TRBV18 with TRBJ2-1; the D is unclear. The germline CDR1 and CDR2 sequences are KGHSH and LQKENI. This CDR3 has 13 amino acids. Trimming took 4 bases from V and 8 from J, leaving 12 bases between them. The CDR3 spells CASSQPPRDEQFF. CDR3 DNA sequence: TGTGCCAGCTCACAACCACCCCGCGATGAGCAGTTCTTC.

V usage is TRBV11-3 and J usage is TRBJ2-2; D is possibly TRBD1 or TRBD2 (5 bases each). CDR1 is SGHNT, CDR2 YENEEA, per germline. This CDR3 has 16 residues. The V end lost 1 base, the J end lost 0 bases, and 9 bases lay between the germline ends. The CDR3 region is CASSLVVGANTGELFF. CDR3 nucleotide sequence: TGTGCCAGCAGCTTAGTGGTGGGGGCGAACACCGGGGAGCTGTTTTTT.